One T cell receptor (beta chain) is described in this entry. Researchers sorted CD4+ cells into CD25+CD127- cells for about five patients. Investigators isolated RNA and reverse transcribed it into cDNA to act as the sequencing template. This table comes from immunoSEQ multiplex PCR, and its TCRdb copy is limited to in-frame clones, with some not included. The sample shows 35,000 or so clones, less than 55% of them seen only once. The CDR3 contains 12 residues. Germline V lookup: CDR1 SGHTA, CDR2 FQGNSA. V lost 1 base and J lost 5, with 6 bases in between. This sample stems from a study of CD8+ T cells in alopecia areata.

The receptor was isolated from a human donor with alopecia areata. This chain joins TRBV7-2 and TRBJ2-7; D is unclear. The source material was CD4+ Tregs sorted from blood. The CDR3 bases are TGTGCCAGCAGCTTAGACAGAAACGAGCAGTACTTC. Its translation: CASSLDRNEQYF.